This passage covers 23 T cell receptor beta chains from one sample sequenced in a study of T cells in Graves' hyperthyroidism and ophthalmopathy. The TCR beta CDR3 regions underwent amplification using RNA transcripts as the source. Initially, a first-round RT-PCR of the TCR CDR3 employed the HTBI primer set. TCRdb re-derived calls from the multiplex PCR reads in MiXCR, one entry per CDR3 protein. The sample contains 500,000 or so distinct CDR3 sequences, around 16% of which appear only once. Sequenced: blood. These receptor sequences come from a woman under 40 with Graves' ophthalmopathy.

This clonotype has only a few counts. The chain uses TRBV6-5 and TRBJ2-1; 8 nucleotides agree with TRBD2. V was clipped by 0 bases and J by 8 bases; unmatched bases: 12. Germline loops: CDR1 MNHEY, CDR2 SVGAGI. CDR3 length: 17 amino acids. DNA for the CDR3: TGTGCCAGCAGTTACTCCTCGACTAGCGACGGGGGTGATGAGCAGTTCTTC. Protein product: CASSYSSTSDGGDEQFF.

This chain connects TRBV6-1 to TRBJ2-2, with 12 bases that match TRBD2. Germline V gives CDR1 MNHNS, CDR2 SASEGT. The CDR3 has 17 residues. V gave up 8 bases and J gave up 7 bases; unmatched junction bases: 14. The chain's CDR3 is CASSPSGRAYKGGELFF. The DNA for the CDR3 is TGTGCCAGCTCGCCTAGCGGGAGGGCCTACAAGGGCGGGGAGCTGTTTTTT.

CDR3 sequence: CASSPRPPRRYEQYF. The CDR3 DNA is TGTGCCAGCAGCCCCAGACCCCCACGTAGGTACGAGCAGTACTTC. The chain carries TRBV28 and TRBJ2-7; D unresolved. Germline-derived CDR1 and CDR2 are MDHEN and SYDVKM. The CDR3 totals 15 residues. Trimming removed 6 bases at V and 4 bases at J, with 19 bases between.

The CDR3 sequence is CSVSGQGTGTDTQYF. For the CDR3, the DNA is TGCAGCGTTTCTGGACAGGGGACGGGTACAGATACGCAGTATTTT. V usage is TRBV29-1 and J usage is TRBJ2-3; 9 bases line up with TRBD1. CDR1 is SQVTM, CDR2 ANQGSEA, per germline. The CDR3 extends over 15 amino acids. V dropped 5 bases and J dropped 3; count of bases not matched to a gene: 9.

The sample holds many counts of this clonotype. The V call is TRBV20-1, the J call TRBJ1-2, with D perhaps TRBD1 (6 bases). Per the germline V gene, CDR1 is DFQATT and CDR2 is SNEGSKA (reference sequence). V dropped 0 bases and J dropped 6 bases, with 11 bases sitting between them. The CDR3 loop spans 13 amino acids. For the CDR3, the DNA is TGCAGTGCTAGAGATGGGGGGGCAGATGGCTACACCTTC. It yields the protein CSARDGGADGYTF.

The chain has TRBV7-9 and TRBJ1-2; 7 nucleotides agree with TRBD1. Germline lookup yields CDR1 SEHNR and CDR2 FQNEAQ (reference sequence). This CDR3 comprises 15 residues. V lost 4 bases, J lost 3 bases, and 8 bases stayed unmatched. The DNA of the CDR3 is TGTGCCAGCAGCTCCATAGGACAGGCCGACTATGGCTACACCTTC. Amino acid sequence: CASSSIGQADYGYTF.

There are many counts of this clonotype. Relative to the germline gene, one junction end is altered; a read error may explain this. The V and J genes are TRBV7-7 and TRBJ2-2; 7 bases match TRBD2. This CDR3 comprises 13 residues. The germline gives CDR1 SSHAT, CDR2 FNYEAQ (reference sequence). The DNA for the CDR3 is TGTGCCAGCAGCCTAGCGGTCACCGGGGAGCTGTTTTTT. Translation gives CASSLAVTGELFF.

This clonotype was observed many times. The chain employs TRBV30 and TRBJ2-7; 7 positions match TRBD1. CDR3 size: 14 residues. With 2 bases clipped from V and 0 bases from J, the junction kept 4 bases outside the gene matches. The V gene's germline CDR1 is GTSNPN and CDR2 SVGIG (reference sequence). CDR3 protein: CAWSNRGSSYEQYF. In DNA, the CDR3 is TGTGCCTGGAGTAACAGGGGTTCCTCCTACGAGCAGTACTTC. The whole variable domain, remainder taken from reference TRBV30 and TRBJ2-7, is SQTIHQWPATLVQPVGSPLSLECTVEGTSNPNLYWYRQAAGRGLQLLFYSVGIGQISSEVPQNLSASRPQDRQFILSSKKLLLSDSGFYLCAWSNRGSSYEQYFGPGTRLTVT.

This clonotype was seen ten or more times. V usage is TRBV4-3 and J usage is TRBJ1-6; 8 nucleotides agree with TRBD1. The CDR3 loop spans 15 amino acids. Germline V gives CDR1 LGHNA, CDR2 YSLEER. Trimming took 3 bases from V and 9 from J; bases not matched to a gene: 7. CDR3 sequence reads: CASSQQTGDSSPLHF. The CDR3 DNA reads TGCGCCAGCAGCCAGCAGACAGGGGATAGTTCACCCCTCCACTTT.

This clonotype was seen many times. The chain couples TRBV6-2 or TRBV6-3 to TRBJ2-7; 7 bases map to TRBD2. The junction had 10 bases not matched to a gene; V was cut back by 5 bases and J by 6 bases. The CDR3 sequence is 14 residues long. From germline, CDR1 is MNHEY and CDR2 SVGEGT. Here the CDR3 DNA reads TGTGCCAGCAGTGGATACGGACTAGTCGTCGAGCAGTACTTC. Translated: CASSGYGLVVEQYF.

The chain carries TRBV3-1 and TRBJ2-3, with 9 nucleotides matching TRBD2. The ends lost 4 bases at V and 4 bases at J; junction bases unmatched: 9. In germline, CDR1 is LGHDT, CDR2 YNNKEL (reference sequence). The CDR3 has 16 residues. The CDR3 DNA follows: TGTGCCAGCAGCCGCAAGGCGGGAGGGGCGGCAGATACGCAGTATTTT. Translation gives CASSRKAGGAADTQYF.

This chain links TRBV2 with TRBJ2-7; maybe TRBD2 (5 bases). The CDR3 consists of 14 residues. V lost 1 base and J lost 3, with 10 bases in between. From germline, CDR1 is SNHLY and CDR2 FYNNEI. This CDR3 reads CASSEGTLVYEQYF. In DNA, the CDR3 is TGTGCCAGCAGTGAAGGGACTCTCGTCTACGAGCAGTACTTC.

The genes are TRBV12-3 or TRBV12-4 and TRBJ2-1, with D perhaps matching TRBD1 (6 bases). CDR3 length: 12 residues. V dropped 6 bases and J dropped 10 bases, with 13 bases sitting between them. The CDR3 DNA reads TGTGCCAGCAGCAGAAACAGGGCCGAGCAGTTCTTC. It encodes CASSRNRAEQFF.

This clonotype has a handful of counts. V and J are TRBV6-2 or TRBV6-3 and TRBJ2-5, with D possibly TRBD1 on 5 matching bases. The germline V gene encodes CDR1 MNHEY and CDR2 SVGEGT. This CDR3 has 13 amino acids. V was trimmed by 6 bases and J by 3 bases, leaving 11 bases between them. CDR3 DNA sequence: TGTGCCAGCAGGATGACAGCAAAAGAGACCCAGTACTTC. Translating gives CASRMTAKETQYF.

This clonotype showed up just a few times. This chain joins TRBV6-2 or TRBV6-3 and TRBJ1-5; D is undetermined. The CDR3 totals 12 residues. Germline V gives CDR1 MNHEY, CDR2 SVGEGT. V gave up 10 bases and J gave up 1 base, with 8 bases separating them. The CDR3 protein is CATRESNQPQHF. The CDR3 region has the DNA TGTGCCACTAGGGAAAGCAATCAGCCCCAGCATTTT.

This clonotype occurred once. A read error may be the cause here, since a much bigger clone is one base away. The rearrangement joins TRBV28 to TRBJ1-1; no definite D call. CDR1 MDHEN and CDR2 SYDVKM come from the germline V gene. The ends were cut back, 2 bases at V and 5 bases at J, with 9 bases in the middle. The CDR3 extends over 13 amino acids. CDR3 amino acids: CASSLTERTEAFF. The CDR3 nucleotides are TGTGCCAGCAGTTTAACCGAGAGAACTGAAGCTTTCTTT.

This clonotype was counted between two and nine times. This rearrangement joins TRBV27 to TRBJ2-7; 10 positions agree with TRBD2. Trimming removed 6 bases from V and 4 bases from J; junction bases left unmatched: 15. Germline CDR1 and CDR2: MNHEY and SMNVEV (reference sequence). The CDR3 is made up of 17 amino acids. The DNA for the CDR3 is TGTGCCAGCAGAAATCATGGGGTAGCGGGAGGACTTTACGAGCAGTACTTC. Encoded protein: CASRNHGVAGGLYEQYF.

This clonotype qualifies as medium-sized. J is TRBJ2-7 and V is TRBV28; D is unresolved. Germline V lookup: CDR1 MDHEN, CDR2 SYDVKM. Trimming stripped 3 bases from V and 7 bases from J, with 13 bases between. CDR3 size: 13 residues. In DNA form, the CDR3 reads TGTGCCAGCAGTTTTCGAGCAGGTTGGGAGCAGTACTTC. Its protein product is CASSFRAGWEQYF. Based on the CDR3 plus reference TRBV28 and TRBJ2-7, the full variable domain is DVKVTQSSRYLVKRTGEKVFLECVQDMDHENMFWYRQDPGLGLRLIYFSYDVKMKEKGDIPEGYSVSREKKERFSLILESASTNQTSMYLCASSFRAGWEQYFGPGTRLTVT.

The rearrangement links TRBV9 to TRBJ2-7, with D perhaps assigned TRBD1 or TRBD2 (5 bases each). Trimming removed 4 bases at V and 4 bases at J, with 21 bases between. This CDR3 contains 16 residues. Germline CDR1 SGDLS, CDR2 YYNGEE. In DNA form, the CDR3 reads TGTGCCAGCAGCCCACGCCGGGACGCTGTGGGGTACGAGCAGTACTTC. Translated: CASSPRRDAVGYEQYF.

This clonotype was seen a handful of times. In nucleotides, the CDR3 is TGTGCCAGCAGCCAGCCGGGGGCCTCGAACACTGAAGCTTTCTTT. This codes for CASSQPGASNTEAFF. The V and J genes are TRBV5-8 and TRBJ1-1; tentatively, D is TRBD1 (6 bases). The CDR3 sequence is 15 residues long. V lost 4 bases to trimming and J lost 1 base, with 14 bases between them. The germline V gene encodes CDR1 SGHTS and CDR2 YDEGEE.

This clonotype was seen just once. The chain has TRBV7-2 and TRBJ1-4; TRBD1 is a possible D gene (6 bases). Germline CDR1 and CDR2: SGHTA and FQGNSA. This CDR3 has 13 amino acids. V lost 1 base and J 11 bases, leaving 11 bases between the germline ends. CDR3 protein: CASSLEQGRKLFF. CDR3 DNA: TGTGCCAGCAGCTTAGAGCAGGGGAGGAAACTGTTTTTT.

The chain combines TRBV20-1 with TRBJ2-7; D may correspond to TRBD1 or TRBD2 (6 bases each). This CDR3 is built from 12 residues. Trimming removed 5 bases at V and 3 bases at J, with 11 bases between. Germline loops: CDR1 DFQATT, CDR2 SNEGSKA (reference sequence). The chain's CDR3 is CSAGRGRYEQYF. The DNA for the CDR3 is TGCAGTGCTGGACGGGGGCGCTACGAGCAGTACTTC.

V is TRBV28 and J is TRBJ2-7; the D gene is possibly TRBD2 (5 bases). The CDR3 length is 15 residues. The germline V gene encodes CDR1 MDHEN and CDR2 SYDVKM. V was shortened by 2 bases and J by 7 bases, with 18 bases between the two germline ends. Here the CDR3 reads CASSLQNTAGEEQYF. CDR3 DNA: TGTGCCAGCAGTTTACAGAATACGGCCGGGGAAGAGCAGTACTTC.